This T cell receptor (beta chain) was identified during a study of blood T cell repertoires in COVID-19. The CDR3 is made up of 13 amino acids. The ends were cut back, 2 bases at V and 2 bases at J, with 6 bases in the middle. CDR1 is MNHEY, CDR2 SVGAGI, per germline. Using immunoSEQ multiplex PCR, the repertoire was profiled, and TCRdb retains in-frame clones only, with some absent. The sample comprises about 110,000 clones, approximately 78% of which are singletons, and over 15% rests with the top ten. The sequence came from a woman of 80 years or more with acute or convalescent COVID-19. The chain is built from TRBV6-5 and TRBJ1-1; unclear D gene. Sample: peripheral blood. The CDR3 is CASSYNLNTEAFF. CDR3 DNA: TGTGCCAGCAGTTACAACTTAAACACTGAAGCTTTCTTT.